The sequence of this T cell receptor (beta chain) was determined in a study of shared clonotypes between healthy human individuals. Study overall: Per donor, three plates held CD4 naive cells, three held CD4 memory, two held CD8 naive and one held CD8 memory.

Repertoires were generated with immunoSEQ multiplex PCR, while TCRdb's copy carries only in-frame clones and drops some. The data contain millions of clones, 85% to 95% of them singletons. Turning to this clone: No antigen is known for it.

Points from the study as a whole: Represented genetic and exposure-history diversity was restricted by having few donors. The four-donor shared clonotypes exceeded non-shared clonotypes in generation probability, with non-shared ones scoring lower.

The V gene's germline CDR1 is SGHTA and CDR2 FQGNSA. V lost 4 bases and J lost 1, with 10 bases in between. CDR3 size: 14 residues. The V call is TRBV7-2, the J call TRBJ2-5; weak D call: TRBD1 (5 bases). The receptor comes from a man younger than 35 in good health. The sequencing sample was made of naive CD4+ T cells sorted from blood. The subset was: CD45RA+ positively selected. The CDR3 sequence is CASSSSGAQETQYF. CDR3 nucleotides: TGTGCCAGCAGCTCATCTGGGGCCCAAGAGACCCAGTACTTC.